This paragraph covers one TCR beta chain sequence. Antigen unknown. These data come from a study of OX40 agonist ivuxolimab in advanced cancers. Per the germline V gene, CDR1 is MNHNY and CDR2 is SVGAGI (reference sequence). The CDR3 covers 16 residues. With 7 bases removed from V and 2 bases from J, the gap between germline ends came to 20 bases. TCRdb's copy holds only in-frame clones and misses some; the assay was immunoSEQ multiplex PCR. The table includes 90,000 to 100,000 clones, about 85% detected once. Autoimmune disease history or systemic immunosuppression barred patients. Study results and limitations: Researchers report that CD8+ T cells had, on average, more expanded clones than CD4+.

This specimen consisted of CD4+ or CD8+ T cells sorted from blood, obtained in a trial of the OX40 agonist ivuxolimab. This clonotype originated in an adult with an advanced solid tumor such as melanoma, head and neck, liver or kidney cancer. The V and J genes are TRBV6-6 and TRBJ1-1; possibly TRBD1 for D (6 bases). CDR3 nucleotides: TGTGCCAGCACCAAAGGGGGACCATCGATCAACACTGAAGCTTTCTTT. Translated: CASTKGGPSINTEAFF.